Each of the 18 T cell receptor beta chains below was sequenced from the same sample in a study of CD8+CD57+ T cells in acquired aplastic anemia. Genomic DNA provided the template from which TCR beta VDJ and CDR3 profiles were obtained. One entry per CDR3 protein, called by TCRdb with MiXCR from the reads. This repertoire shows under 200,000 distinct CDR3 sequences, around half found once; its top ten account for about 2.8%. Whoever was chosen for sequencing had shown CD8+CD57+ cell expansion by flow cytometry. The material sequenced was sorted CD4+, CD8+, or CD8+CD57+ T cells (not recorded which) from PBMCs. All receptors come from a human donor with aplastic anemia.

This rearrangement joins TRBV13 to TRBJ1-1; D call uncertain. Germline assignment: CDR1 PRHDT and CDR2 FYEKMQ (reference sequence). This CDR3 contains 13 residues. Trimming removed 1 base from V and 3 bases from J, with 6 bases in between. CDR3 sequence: CASSLDSHTEAFF. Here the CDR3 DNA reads TGTGCCAGCAGCTTAGATTCGCACACTGAAGCTTTCTTT. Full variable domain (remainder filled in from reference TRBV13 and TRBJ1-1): AAGVIQSPRHLIKEKRETATLKCYPIPRHDTVYWYQQGPGQDPQFLISFYEKMQSDKGSIPDRFSAQQFSDYHSELNMSSLELGDSALYFCASSLDSHTEAFFGQGTRLTVV.

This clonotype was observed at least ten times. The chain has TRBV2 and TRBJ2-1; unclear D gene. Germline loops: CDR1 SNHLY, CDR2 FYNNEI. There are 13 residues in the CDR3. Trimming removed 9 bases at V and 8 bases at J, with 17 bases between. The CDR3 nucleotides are TGTGCCAGGGGATTGGGGTCGGTCTATGAGCAGTTCTTC. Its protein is CARGLGSVYEQFF.

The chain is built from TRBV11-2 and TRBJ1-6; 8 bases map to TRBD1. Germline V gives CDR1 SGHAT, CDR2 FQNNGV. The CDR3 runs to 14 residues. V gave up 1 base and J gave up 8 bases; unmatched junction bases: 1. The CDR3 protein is CASSLGTGYSPLHF. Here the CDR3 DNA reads TGTGCCAGCAGCTTAGGGACAGGGTATTCACCCCTCCACTTT.

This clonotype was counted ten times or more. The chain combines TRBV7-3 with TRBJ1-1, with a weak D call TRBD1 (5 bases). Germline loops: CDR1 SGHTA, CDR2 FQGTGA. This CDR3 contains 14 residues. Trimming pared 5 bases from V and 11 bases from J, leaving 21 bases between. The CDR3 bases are TGTGCCAGCAGCCTTGGGTCGGGATTGGGGGGGGCTTTCTTT. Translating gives CASSLGSGLGGAFF.

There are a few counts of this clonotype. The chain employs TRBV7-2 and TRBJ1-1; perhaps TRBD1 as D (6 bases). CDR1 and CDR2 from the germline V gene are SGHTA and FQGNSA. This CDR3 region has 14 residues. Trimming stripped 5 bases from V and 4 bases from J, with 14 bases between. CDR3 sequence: CASSLGGTGTEAFF. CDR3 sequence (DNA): TGTGCCAGCAGCCTAGGGGGGACGGGCACTGAAGCTTTCTTT.

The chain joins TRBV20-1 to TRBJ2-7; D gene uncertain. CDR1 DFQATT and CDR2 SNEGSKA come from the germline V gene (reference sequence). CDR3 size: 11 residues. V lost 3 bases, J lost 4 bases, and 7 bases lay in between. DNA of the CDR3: TGCAGTGCTAGCCAACAGTACGAGCAGTACTTC. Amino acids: CSASQQYEQYF.

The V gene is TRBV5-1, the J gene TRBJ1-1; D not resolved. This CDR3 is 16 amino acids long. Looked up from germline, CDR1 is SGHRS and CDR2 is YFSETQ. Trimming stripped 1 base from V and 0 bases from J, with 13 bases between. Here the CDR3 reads CASSLNGLGMNTEAFF. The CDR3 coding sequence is TGCGCCAGCAGCTTGAACGGCCTCGGCATGAACACTGAAGCTTTCTTT.

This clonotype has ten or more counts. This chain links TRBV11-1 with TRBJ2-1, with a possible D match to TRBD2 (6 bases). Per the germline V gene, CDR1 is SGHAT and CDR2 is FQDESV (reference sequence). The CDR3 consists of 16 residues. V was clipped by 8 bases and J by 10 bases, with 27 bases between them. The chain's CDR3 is CASEKNSGLRPAEQFF. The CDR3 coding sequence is TGTGCCAGCGAAAAAAATTCGGGACTTAGGCCAGCAGAGCAGTTCTTC.

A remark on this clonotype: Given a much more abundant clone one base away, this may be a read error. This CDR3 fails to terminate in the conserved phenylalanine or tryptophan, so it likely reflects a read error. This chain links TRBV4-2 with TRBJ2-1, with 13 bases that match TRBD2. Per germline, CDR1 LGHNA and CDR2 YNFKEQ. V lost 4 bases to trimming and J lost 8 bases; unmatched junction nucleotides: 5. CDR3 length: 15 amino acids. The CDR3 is CASSPTSGGDDEQFL. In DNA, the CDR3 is TGTGCCAGCAGCCCTACTAGCGGGGGGGACGATGAGCAGTTCCTC.

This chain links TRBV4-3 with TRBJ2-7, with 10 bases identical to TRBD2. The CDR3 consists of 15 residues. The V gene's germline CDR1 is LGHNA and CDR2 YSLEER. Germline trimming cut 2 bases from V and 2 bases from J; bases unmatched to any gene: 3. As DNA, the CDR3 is TGCGCCAGCAGCCAATCGCTAGCGGGGGCCTACGAGCAGTACTTC. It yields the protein CASSQSLAGAYEQYF.

DNA for the CDR3: TGTGCCAGCAGTTTAGGGCAGGGGGCGCGTAATGAGCAGTTCTTC. This sequence encodes CASSLGQGARNEQFF. This chain links TRBV28 with TRBJ2-1; 8 nucleotides agree with TRBD1. The CDR3 loop spans 15 amino acids. V shed 2 bases, J shed 7 bases, and the junction held 7 bases outside the gene matches. The germline V gene encodes CDR1 MDHEN and CDR2 SYDVKM.

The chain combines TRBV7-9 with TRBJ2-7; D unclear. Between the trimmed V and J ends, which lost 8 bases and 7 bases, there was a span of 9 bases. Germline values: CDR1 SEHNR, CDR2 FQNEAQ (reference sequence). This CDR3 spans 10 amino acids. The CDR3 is CASGPDEQYF. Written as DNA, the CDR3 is TGTGCCAGCGGCCCAGATGAGCAGTACTTC.

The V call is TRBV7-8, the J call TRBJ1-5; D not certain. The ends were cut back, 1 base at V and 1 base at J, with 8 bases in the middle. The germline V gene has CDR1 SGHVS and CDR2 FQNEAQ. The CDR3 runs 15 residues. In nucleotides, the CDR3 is TGTGCCAGCAGCTTAGTCGGGGTGAGCAATCAGCCCCAGCATTTT. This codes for CASSLVGVSNQPQHF.

This chain's CDR3 is CASSISPTAGNTEAFF. CDR3 bases: TGTGCCAGTAGTATTTCTCCGACAGCAGGGAACACTGAAGCTTTCTTT. This rearrangement joins TRBV19 to TRBJ1-1; possible D gene TRBD1, 5 bases. V gave up 3 bases and J gave up 1 base, with 15 bases separating them. Germline V gene sequence: CDR1 LNHDA, CDR2 SQIVND (reference sequence). This CDR3 is built from 16 residues.

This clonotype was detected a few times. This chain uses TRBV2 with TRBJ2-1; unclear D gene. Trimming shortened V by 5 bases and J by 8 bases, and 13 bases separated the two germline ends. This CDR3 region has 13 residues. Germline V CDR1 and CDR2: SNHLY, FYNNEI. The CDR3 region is CASSPVPRDEQFF. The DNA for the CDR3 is TGTGCCAGCAGTCCCGTCCCGAGAGATGAGCAGTTCTTC. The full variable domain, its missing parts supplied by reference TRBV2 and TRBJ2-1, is EPEVTQTPSHQVTQMGQEVILRCVPISNHLYFYWYRQILGQKVEFLVSFYNNEISEKSEIFDDQFSVERPDGSNFTLKIRSTKLEDSAMYFCASSPVPRDEQFFGPGTRLTVL.

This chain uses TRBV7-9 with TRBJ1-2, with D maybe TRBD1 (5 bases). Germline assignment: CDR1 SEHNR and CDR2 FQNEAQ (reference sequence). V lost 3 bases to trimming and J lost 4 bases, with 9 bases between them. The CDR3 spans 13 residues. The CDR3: CASSLAGFYGYTF. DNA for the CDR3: TGTGCCAGCAGCTTGGCAGGGTTCTATGGCTACACCTTC.

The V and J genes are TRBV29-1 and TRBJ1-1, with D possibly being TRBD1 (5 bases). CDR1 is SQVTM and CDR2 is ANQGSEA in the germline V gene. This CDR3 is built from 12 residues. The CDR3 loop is CISSGGMTEAFF. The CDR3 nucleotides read TGCATCTCCTCCGGGGGGATGACTGAAGCTTTCTTT.

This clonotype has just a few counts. DNA of the CDR3: TGTGCCATCAGTGTGACCGGGACAGGCAATCAGCCCCAGCATTTT. Protein sequence: CAISVTGTGNQPQHF. This sequence joins TRBV10-3 and TRBJ1-5; 7 bases fit TRBD1. The ends lost 4 bases at V and 2 bases at J; junction bases unmatched: 5. Germline V CDR1 and CDR2: ENHRY, SYGVKD. This CDR3 region has 15 residues.